This T cell receptor beta chain was recovered during a study of cytomegalovirus exposure and HLA in healthy donors. Notes on this clone: Its target is not known. Compared with germline, one end of the junction differs, possibly owing to a read error.

Points from the study as a whole: Analysis was carried out at a later point, and it linked a missense DCLRE1C variant to TCR beta V- and J-gene trimming.

PCR employed 60 Vbeta and 13 Jbeta primers. Profiled with immunoSEQ multiplex PCR; TCRdb holds only in-frame clones, not every one. The sample lists approximately 100,000 clones, 76% seen once, with 10% in the top ten. The CDR3 is 12 residues long. Germline CDR1 reads SEHNR; CDR2 reads FQNEAQ (reference sequence). This sequence originates from a woman aged 18-35 years in good health and CMV-seropositive. This sequence joins TRBV7-9 and TRBJ1-4; D unresolved. The sequenced sample was PBMCs. CDR3 region: CSSSLYDEKLFF. DNA for the CDR3: TGTTCCAGCAGCCTCTACGATGAAAAACTGTTTTTT.